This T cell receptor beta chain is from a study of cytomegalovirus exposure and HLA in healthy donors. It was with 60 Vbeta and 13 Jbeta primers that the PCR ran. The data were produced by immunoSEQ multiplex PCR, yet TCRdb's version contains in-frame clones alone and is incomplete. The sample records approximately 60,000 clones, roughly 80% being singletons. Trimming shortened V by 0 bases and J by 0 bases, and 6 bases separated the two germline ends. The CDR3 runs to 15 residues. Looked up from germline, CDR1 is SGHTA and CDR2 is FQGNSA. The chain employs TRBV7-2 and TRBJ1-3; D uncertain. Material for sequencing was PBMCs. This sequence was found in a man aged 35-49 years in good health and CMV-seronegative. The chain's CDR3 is CASSLAGGSGNTIYF. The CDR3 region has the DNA TGTGCCAGCAGCTTAGCCGGAGGCTCTGGAAACACCATATATTTT. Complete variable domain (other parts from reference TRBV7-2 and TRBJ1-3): GAGVSQSPSNKVTEKGKDVELRCDPISGHTALYWYRQSLGQGLEFLIYFQGNSAPDKSGLPSDRFSAERTGGSVSTLTIQRTQQEDSAVYLCASSLAGGSGNTIYFGEGSWLTVV.